Listed here is a single TCR beta chain. The antigen is undetermined. These data are taken from a study of T cells after posttransplantation cyclophosphamide. Overall study findings and caveats: Tissue-infiltrating T cells from skin or gut overlapped little with blood T cells. Recipient CMV seropositivity and CMV reactivation strongly tracked TRB clonality.

Between the trimmed V and J ends, which lost 7 bases and 11 bases, there was a span of 17 bases. Germline V gene data show CDR1 as MDHEN and CDR2 as SYDVKM. This CDR3 is 12 amino acids long. Sequencing used immunoSEQ multiplex PCR; TCRdb keeps in-frame clones, though not all of them. In the table there are approximately 13,000 clones, over 75% of which are singletons. The source is a man aged 45 to 65 in good health, CMV-negative, and a related stem cell transplant donor. The sequenced material came from memory CD4+ T cells sorted from PBMCs. The rearrangement uses TRBV28 and TRBJ1-1; unclear D gene. The CDR3 here is CASTAKPLGAFF. CDR3 bases: TGTGCCAGCACCGCAAAACCGCTCGGGGCTTTCTTT.